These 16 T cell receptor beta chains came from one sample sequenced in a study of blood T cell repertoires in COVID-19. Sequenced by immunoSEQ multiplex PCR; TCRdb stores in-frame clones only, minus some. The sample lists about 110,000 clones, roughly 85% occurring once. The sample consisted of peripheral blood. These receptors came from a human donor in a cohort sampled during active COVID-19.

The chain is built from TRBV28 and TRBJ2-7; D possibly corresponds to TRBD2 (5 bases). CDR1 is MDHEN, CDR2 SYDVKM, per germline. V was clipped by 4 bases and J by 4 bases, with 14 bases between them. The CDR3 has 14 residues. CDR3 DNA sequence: TGTGCCAGCAGTTCCAGGCTCGGGGAGTACGAGCAGTACTTC. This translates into CASSSRLGEYEQYF.

This chain's CDR3 is CASSVDGLAGEYQETQYF. For the CDR3, the DNA is TGTGCCAGCAGCGTAGACGGTCTAGCGGGAGAGTACCAAGAGACCCAGTACTTC. The V and J genes are TRBV9 and TRBJ2-5; 10 bases fit TRBD2. Germline assignment: CDR1 SGDLS and CDR2 YYNGEE. The CDR3 runs 18 residues. J gave up 0 bases and V 0 bases, and 8 bases lay outside the gene matches. Full variable domain (outside the CDR3, taken from reference TRBV9 and TRBJ2-5): DSGVTQTPKHLITATGQRVTLRCSPRSGDLSVYWYQQSLDQGLQFLIQYYNGEERAKGNILERFSAQQFPDLHSELNLSSLELGDSALYFCASSVDGLAGEYQETQYFGPGTRLLVL.

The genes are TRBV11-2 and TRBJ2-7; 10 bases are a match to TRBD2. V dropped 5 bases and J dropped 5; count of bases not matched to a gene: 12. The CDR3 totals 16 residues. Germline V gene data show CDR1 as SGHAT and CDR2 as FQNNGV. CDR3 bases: TGTGCCAGCAGCCCTCATAGCGGGGGGAAGAGGAACGAGCAGTACTTC. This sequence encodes CASSPHSGGKRNEQYF.

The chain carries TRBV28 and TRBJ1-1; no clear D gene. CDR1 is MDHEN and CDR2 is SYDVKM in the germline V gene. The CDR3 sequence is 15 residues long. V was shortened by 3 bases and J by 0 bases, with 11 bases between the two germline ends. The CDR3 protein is CASSLWPKMNTEAFF. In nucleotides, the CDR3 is TGTGCCAGCAGTTTGTGGCCCAAAATGAACACTGAAGCTTTCTTT.

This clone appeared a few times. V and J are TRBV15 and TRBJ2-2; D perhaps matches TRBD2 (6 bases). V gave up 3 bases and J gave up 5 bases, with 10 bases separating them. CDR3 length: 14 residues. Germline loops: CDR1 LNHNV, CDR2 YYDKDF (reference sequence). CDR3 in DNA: TGTGCCACCAGCAGCTGGGACTTTACCGGGGAGCTGTTTTTT. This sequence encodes CATSSWDFTGELFF.

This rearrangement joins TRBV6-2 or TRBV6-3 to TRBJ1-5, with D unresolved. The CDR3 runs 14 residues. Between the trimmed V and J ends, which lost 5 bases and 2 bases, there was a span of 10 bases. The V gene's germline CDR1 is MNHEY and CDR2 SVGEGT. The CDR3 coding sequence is TGTGCCAGCAGTAAAGGACTGGGCAATCAGCCCCAGCATTTT. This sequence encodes CASSKGLGNQPQHF.

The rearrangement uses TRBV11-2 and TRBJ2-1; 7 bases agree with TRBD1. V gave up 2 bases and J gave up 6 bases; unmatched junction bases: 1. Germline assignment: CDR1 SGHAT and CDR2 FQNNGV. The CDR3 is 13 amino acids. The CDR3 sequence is CASSLTGVNEQFF. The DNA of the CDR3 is TGTGCCAGCAGCTTAACAGGGGTCAATGAGCAGTTCTTC.

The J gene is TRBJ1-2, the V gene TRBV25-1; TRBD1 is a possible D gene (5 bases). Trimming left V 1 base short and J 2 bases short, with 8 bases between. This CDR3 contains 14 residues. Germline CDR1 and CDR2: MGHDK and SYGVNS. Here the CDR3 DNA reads TGTGCCAGCAGTGAATGGGGGAGGAACTATGGCTACACCTTC. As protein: CASSEWGRNYGYTF.

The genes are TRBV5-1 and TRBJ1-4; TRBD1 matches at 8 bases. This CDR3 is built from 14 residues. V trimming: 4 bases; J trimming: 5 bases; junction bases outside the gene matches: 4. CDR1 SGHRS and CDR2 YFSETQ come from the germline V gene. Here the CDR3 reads CASSAGGENEKLFF. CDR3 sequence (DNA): TGCGCCAGCAGCGCAGGGGGCGAAAATGAAAAACTGTTTTTT.

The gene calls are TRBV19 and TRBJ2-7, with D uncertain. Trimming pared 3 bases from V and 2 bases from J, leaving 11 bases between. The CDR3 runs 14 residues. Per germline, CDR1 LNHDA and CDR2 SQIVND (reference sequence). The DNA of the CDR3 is TGTGCCAGTAGTATTGCTAGTTTTGCCTACGAGCAGTACTTC. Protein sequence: CASSIASFAYEQYF. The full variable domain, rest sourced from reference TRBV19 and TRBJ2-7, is DGGITQSPKYLFRKEGQNVTLSCEQNLNHDAMYWYRQDPGQGLRLIYYSQIVNDFQKGDIAEGYSVSREKKESFPLTVTSAQKNPTAFYLCASSIASFAYEQYFGPGTRLTVT.

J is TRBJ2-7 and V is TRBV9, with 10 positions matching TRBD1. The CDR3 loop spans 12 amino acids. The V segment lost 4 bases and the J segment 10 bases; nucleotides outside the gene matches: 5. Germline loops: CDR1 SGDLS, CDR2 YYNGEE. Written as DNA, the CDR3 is TGTGCCAGCAGCCCCGGGACAGGGGACCAGTACTTC. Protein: CASSPGTGDQYF.

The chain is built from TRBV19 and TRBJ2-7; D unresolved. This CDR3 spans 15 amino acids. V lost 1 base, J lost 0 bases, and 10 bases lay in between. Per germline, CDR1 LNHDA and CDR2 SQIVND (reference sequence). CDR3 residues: CASSIGGSSSYEQYF. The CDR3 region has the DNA TGTGCCAGTAGTATAGGCGGCAGTTCCTCCTACGAGCAGTACTTC. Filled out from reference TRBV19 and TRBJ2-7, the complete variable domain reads DGGITQSPKYLFRKEGQNVTLSCEQNLNHDAMYWYRQDPGQGLRLIYYSQIVNDFQKGDIAEGYSVSREKKESFPLTVTSAQKNPTAFYLCASSIGGSSSYEQYFGPGTRLTVT.

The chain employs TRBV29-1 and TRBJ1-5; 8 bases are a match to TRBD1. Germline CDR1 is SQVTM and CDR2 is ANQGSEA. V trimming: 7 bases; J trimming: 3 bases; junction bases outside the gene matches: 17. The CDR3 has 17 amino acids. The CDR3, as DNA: TGCAGCGCCCCGCCGCCGACAGGGGAATTGGCCAATCAGCCCCAGCATTTT. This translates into CSAPPPTGELANQPQHF.

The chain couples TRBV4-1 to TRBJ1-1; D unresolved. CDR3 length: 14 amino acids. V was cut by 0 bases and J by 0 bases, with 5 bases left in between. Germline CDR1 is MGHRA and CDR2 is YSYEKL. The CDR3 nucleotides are TGCGCCAGCAGCCAAGAACAACTGAACACTGAAGCTTTCTTT. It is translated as CASSQEQLNTEAFF.

The CDR3 region is CASSVVGGSGGELFF. DNA for the CDR3: TGTGCCAGCAGCGTAGTAGGCGGGTCGGGCGGGGAGCTGTTTTTT. The chain is built from TRBV9 and TRBJ2-2; a possible D gene is TRBD2 (5 bases). The CDR3 loop spans 15 amino acids. V was cut by 0 bases and J by 7 bases, with 13 bases left in between. CDR1 SGDLS and CDR2 YYNGEE come from the germline V gene.

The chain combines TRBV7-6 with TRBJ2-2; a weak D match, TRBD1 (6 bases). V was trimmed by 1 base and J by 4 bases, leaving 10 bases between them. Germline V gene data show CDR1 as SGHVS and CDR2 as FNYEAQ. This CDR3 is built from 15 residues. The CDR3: CASSLGTAGTGELFF. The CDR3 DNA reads TGTGCCAGCAGCTTAGGGACAGCCGGCACCGGGGAGCTGTTTTTT.